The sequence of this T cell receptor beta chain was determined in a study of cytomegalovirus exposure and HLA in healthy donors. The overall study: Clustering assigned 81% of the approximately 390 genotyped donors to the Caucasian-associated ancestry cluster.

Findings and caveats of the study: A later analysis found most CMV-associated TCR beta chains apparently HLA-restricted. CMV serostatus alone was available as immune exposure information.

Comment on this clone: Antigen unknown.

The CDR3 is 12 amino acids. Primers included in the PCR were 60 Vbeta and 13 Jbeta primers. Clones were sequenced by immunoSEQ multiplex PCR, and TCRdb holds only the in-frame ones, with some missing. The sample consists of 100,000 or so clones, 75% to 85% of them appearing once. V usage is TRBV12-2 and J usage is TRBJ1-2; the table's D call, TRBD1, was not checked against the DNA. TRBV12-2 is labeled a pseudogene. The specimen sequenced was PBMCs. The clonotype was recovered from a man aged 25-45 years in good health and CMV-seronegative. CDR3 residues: CATVQALYGYTF. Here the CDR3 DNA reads TGTGCAACGGTACAGGCCCTCTATGGCTACACCTTC.